Shown below are 23 T cell receptor beta chains from a single sample sequenced in a study of blood T cells in healthy people across ages. A sample-barcoded 5' primer and a J-beta primer mix were used in a second PCR of roughly 7 to 12 cycles. TCRdb redid the calling of the 5' RACE reads with MiXCR, one entry per CDR3 protein. The table records hundreds of thousands of distinct CDR3 sequences, under 45% of them present only once. What was sequenced was blood. The receptor set was obtained from a man aged 55 to 69 in good health.

In its sample, this clonotype was seen a few times. In DNA, the CDR3 is TGTGCCATCAGTGAAGAGGGGGATGGGGGCTACACCTTC. Translated: CAISEEGDGGYTF. This chain links TRBV10-3 with TRBJ1-2; tentatively, D is TRBD1 (6 bases). This CDR3 region has 13 residues. Trimming removed 3 bases from V and 8 bases from J, with 13 bases in between. Germline CDR1 and CDR2: ENHRY and SYGVKD.

This clonotype was counted once. This sequence joins TRBV20-1 and TRBJ1-5, with 8 bases that match TRBD1. CDR3 length equals 15 residues. Germline lookup yields CDR1 DFQATT and CDR2 SNEGSKA (reference sequence). The ends lost 4 bases at V and 1 base at J; junction bases unmatched: 6. CDR3 nucleotide sequence: TGCAGTGCTATCAGACAGGGGCGAAGCAATCAGCCCCAGCATTTT. Amino acids: CSAIRQGRSNQPQHF.

The chain is built from TRBV6-6 and TRBJ2-1, with D possibly matching TRBD2 (7 bases). Germline loops: CDR1 MNHNY, CDR2 SVGAGI (reference sequence). The ends were cut back, 2 bases at V and 4 bases at J, with 15 bases in the middle. The CDR3 totals 16 residues. The CDR3 DNA reads as TGTGCCAGCAGTTACACTAACGGGGGGCTTTACAATGAGCAGTTCTTC. Translating gives CASSYTNGGLYNEQFF.

This clonotype was detected only a few times. V and J are TRBV20-1 and TRBJ1-1, with a weak D call TRBD1 (5 bases). The V gene's germline CDR1 is DFQATT and CDR2 SNEGSKA (reference sequence). Trimming stripped 6 bases from V and 5 bases from J, with 16 bases between. The CDR3 length is 13 residues. The CDR3 protein is CSAPRDGGTEAFF. The CDR3 DNA reads as TGCAGTGCCCCTAGGGACGGAGGGACTGAAGCTTTCTTT.

This clonotype has just a few counts. The rearrangement links TRBV7-2 to TRBJ2-1; possible D gene TRBD1, 5 bases. Germline CDR1 and CDR2: SGHTA and FQGNSA. V was clipped by 8 bases and J by 2 bases, with 22 bases between them. The CDR3 length is 17 residues. CDR3 sequence: CASGRTPHPTPYNEQFF. CDR3 sequence (DNA): TGTGCCAGCGGTCGGACACCCCATCCTACCCCCTACAATGAGCAGTTCTTC.

J is TRBJ2-1 and V is TRBV7-9; TRBD1 matches at 10 bases. Germline V gene data show CDR1 as SEHNR and CDR2 as FQNEAQ (reference sequence). The CDR3 totals 16 residues. The J segment lost 5 bases and the V segment lost 0 bases, leaving 4 bases of the junction unmatched. The CDR3 region has the DNA TGTGCCAGCAGCTTAGCGACAGGGGGCCCCAACAATGAGCAGTTCTTC. Its translation: CASSLATGGPNNEQFF.

The sample holds a few counts of this clonotype. V usage is TRBV9 and J usage is TRBJ2-1; the D gene is possibly TRBD2 (6 bases). V was cut by 0 bases and J by 13 bases, with 20 bases left in between. The CDR3 is made up of 15 amino acids. CDR1 and CDR2 from the germline V gene are SGDLS and YYNGEE. This CDR3 reads CASSVGVASGETQFF. DNA for the CDR3: TGTGCCAGCAGCGTAGGGGTAGCTTCGGGAGAGACCCAGTTCTTC.

This clonotype was seen only a few times. V usage is TRBV7-9 and J usage is TRBJ2-4; TRBD1 agrees at 9 bases. V shed 0 bases and J 13 bases; nucleotides not matched to a gene: 7. The CDR3 has 14 residues. Germline V gene sequence: CDR1 SEHNR, CDR2 FQNEAQ (reference sequence). The DNA of the CDR3 is TGTGCCAGCAGCTTAGCGGGACAGGGCCGCGGGCAGTACTTC. It specifies CASSLAGQGRGQYF. The variable domain in full, completed from reference TRBV7-9 and TRBJ2-4, reads DTGVSQNPRHKITKRGQNVTFRCDPISEHNRLYWYRQTLGQGPEFLTYFQNEAQLEKSRLLSDRFSAERPKGSFSTLEIQRTEQGDSAMYLCASSLAGQGRGQYFGAGTRLSVL.

V usage is TRBV7-9 and J usage is TRBJ2-1; no firm D call. V was pared by 5 bases and J by 6 bases, with 11 bases between. Germline V lookup: CDR1 SEHNR, CDR2 FQNEAQ (reference sequence). This CDR3 region has 13 residues. The CDR3 spells CASSVVLSNEQFF. In DNA form, the CDR3 reads TGTGCCAGCAGCGTAGTACTAAGCAATGAGCAGTTCTTC.

The J gene is TRBJ2-1, the V gene TRBV11-1; 14 nucleotides agree with TRBD2. Germline V CDR1 and CDR2: SGHAT, FQDESV (reference sequence). V lost 5 bases to trimming and J lost 7 bases; unmatched junction nucleotides: 10. The CDR3 has 17 amino acids. The CDR3 reads CASSQTSGGAAGNEQFF. CDR3 sequence (DNA): TGTGCCAGCAGCCAGACTAGCGGGGGGGCTGCTGGGAATGAGCAGTTCTTC.

This clonotype was observed a few times. This rearrangement joins TRBV29-1 to TRBJ2-7, with a weak D call TRBD1 (5 bases). V was shortened by 4 bases and J by 6 bases, with 16 bases between the two germline ends. From germline, CDR1 is SQVTM and CDR2 ANQGSEA. This CDR3 is built from 13 residues. CDR3 nucleotide sequence: TGCAGCGTTGGGCAGGGAATAGGTCGCGAGCAGTACTTC. As protein: CSVGQGIGREQYF.

This clonotype turned up a few times. This sequence joins TRBV12-3 or TRBV12-4 and TRBJ2-3; a possible D gene is TRBD1 (6 bases). The CDR3 runs to 14 residues. The ends were cut back, 4 bases at V and 0 bases at J, with 8 bases in the middle. CDR3 bases: TGTGCCAGCAGTTCAGGGGCTAGCACAGATACGCAGTATTTT. Translating gives CASSSGASTDTQYF.

The chain uses TRBV6-1 and TRBJ1-5; D gene unclear. CDR3 length equals 14 residues. Trimming left V 6 bases short and J 0 bases short, with 9 bases between. Germline V gene lookup returns CDR1 MNHNS and CDR2 SASEGT. In nucleotides, the CDR3 is TGTGCCAGCAGAACAGCTTATAGCAATCAGCCCCAGCATTTT. Encoded protein: CASRTAYSNQPQHF.

This clonotype has only one observation. At one of its ends the junction is not consistent with the germline gene, which may arise from a read error. V is TRBV24-1 and J is TRBJ2-1; D uncertain. CDR3 size: 17 residues. Germline V CDR1 and CDR2: KGHDR, SFDVKD. CDR3 sequence: CTTSDSGSQNSYNEQFF. The CDR3 region has the DNA TGTACCACCAGTGACTCCGGGTCCCAAAACTCCTACAATGAGCAGTTCTTC.

This clonotype was seen once. This chain connects TRBV4-3 to TRBJ1-2; D is unresolved. V gave up 10 bases and J gave up 5 bases, with 5 bases separating them. CDR1 LGHNA and CDR2 YSLEER come from the germline V gene. This CDR3 contains 9 residues. CDR3 in amino acids: CAKRYGYTF. For the CDR3, the DNA is TGCGCCAAGAGGTATGGCTACACCTTC.

This chain uses TRBV11-1 with TRBJ1-6; D not certain. The CDR3 is made up of 17 amino acids. Germline CDR1 SGHAT, CDR2 FQDESV (reference sequence). Trimming removed 1 base from V and 0 bases from J, with 10 bases in between. CDR3 amino acids: CASSLDDLSSYNSPLHF. The CDR3 DNA reads TGTGCCAGCAGCTTAGATGACCTGTCCTCCTATAATTCACCCCTCCACTTT.

The chain employs TRBV13 and TRBJ2-7; tentatively, D is TRBD1 (6 bases). Germline CDR1 reads PRHDT; CDR2 reads FYEKMQ (reference sequence). V lost 4 bases and J lost 4, with 14 bases in between. This CDR3 is 14 amino acids long. CDR3 DNA: TGTGCCAGCAGCTCCGGGACAAGACTGTACGAGCAGTACTTC. Amino acid sequence: CASSSGTRLYEQYF.

This clonotype turned up a few times. The chain couples TRBV20-1 to TRBJ2-7; TRBD1 might be the D (6 bases). Trimming left V 3 bases short and J 4 bases short, with 19 bases between. The CDR3 loop spans 15 amino acids. From germline, CDR1 is DFQATT and CDR2 SNEGSKA (reference sequence). The CDR3 region is CSASGGREDPYEQYF. In nucleotides, the CDR3 is TGCAGTGCTAGTGGGGGCAGGGAAGACCCTTACGAGCAGTACTTC.

J is TRBJ2-5 and V is TRBV24-1; possible D gene TRBD2, 5 bases. CDR1 and CDR2 from the germline V gene are KGHDR and SFDVKD. Deletions cut 4 bases from V and 5 bases from J, with 25 bases between. CDR3 length: 18 amino acids. The CDR3 DNA is TGTGCCACCAGTGACTCTTCCTCGGGCGTGGCGGGCCGGGAGACCCAGTACTTC. Translating it yields CATSDSSSGVAGRETQYF.

The sample holds one count of this clonotype. The gene calls are TRBV30 and TRBJ1-1; D gene unclear. Deletions cut 2 bases from V and 1 base from J, with 8 bases between. Germline V gene data show CDR1 as GTSNPN and CDR2 as SVGIG (reference sequence). The CDR3 totals 13 residues. The DNA for the CDR3 is TGTGCCTGGAGTCGTGTCAAGAACACTGAAGCTTTCTTT. It yields the protein CAWSRVKNTEAFF.

This clonotype was picked up a small number of times. The rearrangement uses TRBV4-3 and TRBJ1-4, with D maybe TRBD1 (6 bases). The germline V gene encodes CDR1 LGHNA and CDR2 YSLEER. V lost 0 bases to trimming and J lost 5 bases, with 10 bases between them. CDR3 length equals 15 residues. CDR3 loop: CASSQERGYNEKLFF. The CDR3 DNA is TGCGCCAGCAGCCAAGAGAGGGGGTACAATGAAAAACTGTTTTTT.

The chain carries TRBV11-1 and TRBJ2-1, with 9 bases matching TRBD1. J gave up 6 bases and V 5 bases, and 8 bases lay outside the gene matches. The germline CDR1 and CDR2 sequences are SGHAT and FQDESV (reference sequence). The CDR3 sequence is 15 residues long. The CDR3: CASSNRDRDGNEQFF. The CDR3 DNA reads TGTGCCAGCAGCAACCGGGACAGGGATGGCAATGAGCAGTTCTTC.

Only a few counts were recorded for this clonotype. V gene TRBV4-3 combines with J gene TRBJ2-3; 7 nucleotides match TRBD2. V dropped 2 bases and J dropped 3; count of bases not matched to a gene: 5. Germline lookup yields CDR1 LGHNA and CDR2 YSLEER. The CDR3 covers 15 residues. CDR3 sequence: CASSQLPGGTDTQYF. DNA of the CDR3: TGCGCCAGCAGCCAACTTCCGGGAGGAACAGATACGCAGTATTTT.